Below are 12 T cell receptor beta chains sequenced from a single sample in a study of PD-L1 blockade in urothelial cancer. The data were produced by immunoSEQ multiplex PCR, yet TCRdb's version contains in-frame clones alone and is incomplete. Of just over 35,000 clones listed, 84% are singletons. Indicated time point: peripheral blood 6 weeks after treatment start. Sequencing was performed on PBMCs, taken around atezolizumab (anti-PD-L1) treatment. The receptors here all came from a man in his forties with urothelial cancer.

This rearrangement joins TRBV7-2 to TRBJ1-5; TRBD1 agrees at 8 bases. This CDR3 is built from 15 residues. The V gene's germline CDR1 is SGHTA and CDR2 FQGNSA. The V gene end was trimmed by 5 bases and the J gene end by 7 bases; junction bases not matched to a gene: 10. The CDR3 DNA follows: TGTGCCAGCAGCCAAAGACAGGGGCAGGGACAGCCCCAGCATTTT. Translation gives CASSQRQGQGQPQHF.

CDR3 coding DNA: TGTGCCAGCAGGCAAACAGGGGTTGGTGAAAAACTGTTTTTT. It encodes CASRQTGVGEKLFF. V and J are TRBV28 and TRBJ1-4, with TRBD1 matching 7 bases. The CDR3 is 14 residues long. CDR1 is MDHEN and CDR2 is SYDVKM in the germline V gene. The V and J ends lost 6 bases and 7 bases, in that order; junction bases with no gene match: 8.

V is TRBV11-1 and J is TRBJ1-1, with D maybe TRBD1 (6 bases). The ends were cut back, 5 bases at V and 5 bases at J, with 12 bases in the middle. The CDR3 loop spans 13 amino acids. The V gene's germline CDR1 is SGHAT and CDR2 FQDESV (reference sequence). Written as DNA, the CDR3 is TGTGCCAGCAGCCCTGACAGGTTTACTGAAGCTTTCTTT. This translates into CASSPDRFTEAFF.

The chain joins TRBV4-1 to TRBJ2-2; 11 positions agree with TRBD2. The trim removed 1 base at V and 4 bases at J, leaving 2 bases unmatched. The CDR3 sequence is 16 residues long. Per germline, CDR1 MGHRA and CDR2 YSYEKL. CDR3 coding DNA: TGCGCCAGCAGCCAAGGACTAGCGGGACTCACCGGGGAGCTGTTTTTT. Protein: CASSQGLAGLTGELFF.

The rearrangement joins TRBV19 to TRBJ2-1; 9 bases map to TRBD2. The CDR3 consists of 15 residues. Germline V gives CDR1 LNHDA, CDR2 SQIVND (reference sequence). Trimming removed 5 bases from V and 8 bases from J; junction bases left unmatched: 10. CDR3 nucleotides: TGTGCCAGTAGTCGTAAAGGGACTAGCATGGATGAGCAGTTCTTC. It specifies CASSRKGTSMDEQFF.

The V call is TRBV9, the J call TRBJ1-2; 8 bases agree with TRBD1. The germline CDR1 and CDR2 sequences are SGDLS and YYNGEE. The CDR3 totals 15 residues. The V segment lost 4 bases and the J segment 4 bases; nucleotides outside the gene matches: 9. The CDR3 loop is CASSPGTGTVYGYTF. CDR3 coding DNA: TGTGCCAGCAGCCCAGGGACAGGTACAGTCTATGGCTACACCTTC.

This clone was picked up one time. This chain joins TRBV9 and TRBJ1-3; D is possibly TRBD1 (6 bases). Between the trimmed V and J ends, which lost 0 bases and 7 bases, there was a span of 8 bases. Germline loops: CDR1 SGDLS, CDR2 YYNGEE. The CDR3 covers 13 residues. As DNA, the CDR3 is TGTGCCAGCAGCGTAGGGGGGCGGAACACCATATATTTT. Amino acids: CASSVGGRNTIYF.

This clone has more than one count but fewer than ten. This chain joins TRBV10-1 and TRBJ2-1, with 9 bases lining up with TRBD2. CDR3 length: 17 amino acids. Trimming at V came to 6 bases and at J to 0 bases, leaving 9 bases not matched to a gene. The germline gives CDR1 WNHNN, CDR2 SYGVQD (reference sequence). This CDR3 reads CASRGAGGSYSYNEQFF. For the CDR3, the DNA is TGCGCCAGCAGAGGAGCGGGAGGTTCATACTCCTACAATGAGCAGTTCTTC.

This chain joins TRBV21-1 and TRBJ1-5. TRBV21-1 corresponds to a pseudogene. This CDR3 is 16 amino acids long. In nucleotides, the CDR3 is TGTGCCAGCAGCCCGAAGCCAATCTATAGCAATCAGCCCCAGCATTTT. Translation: CASSPKPIYSNQPQHF.

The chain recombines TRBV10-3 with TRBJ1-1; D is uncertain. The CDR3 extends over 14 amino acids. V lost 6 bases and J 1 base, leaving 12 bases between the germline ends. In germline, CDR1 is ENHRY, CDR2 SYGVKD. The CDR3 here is CAIRDFLSNTEAFF. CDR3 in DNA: TGTGCCATCAGAGACTTCCTATCGAACACTGAAGCTTTCTTT.

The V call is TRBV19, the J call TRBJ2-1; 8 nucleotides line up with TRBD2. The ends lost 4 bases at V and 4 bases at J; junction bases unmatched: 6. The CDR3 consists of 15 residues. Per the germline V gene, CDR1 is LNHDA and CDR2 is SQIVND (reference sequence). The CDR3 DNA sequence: TGTGCCAGTAGTAAGCAGCGGGAGTGGTACAATGAGCAGTTCTTC. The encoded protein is CASSKQREWYNEQFF. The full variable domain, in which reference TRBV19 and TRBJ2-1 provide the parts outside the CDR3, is DGGITQSPKYLFRKEGQNVTLSCEQNLNHDAMYWYRQDPGQGLRLIYYSQIVNDFQKGDIAEGYSVSREKKESFPLTVTSAQKNPTAFYLCASSKQREWYNEQFFGPGTRLTVL.

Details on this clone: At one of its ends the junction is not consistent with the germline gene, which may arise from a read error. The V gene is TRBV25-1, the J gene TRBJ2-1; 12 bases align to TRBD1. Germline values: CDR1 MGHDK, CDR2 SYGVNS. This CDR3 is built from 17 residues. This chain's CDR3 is CASSQGQGAYSNNEQFF. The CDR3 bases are TGTGCCAGCAGTCAGGGACAGGGGGCCTACTCCAACAATGAGCAGTTCTTC.